The 28 T cell receptor beta chains listed next were all sequenced from one sample in a study of blood T cell repertoires in COVID-19. Repertoires were generated with immunoSEQ multiplex PCR, while TCRdb's copy carries only in-frame clones and drops some. The data show under 400,000 clones, with 70% to 90% seen just once and roughly 4.2% held by the top ten. Input material: PBMCs or T cells enriched from blood (not recorded which). The receptors come from a woman in her thirties or forties with acute COVID-19.

This sequence joins TRBV5-1 and TRBJ2-3, with 14 positions matching TRBD2. There are 18 residues in the CDR3. The J segment lost 3 bases and the V segment lost 5 bases, leaving 11 bases of the junction unmatched. Germline V gene lookup returns CDR1 SGHRS and CDR2 YFSETQ. In DNA, the CDR3 is TGCGCCAGCAGACCTTCGACTAGCGGGGGGGCTTTGACAGATACGCAGTATTTT. Amino acid sequence: CASRPSTSGGALTDTQYF.

The chain joins TRBV5-5 to TRBJ1-2, with 8 bases fitting TRBD1. J was trimmed by 4 bases and V by 3 bases; bases with no gene match: 14. The CDR3 has 17 amino acids. CDR1 SGHKS and CDR2 YYEKEE come from the germline V gene (reference sequence). The CDR3: CASSSRASTGGSYGYTF. The CDR3, as DNA: TGTGCCAGCAGCTCGAGGGCCTCAACAGGGGGAAGCTATGGCTACACCTTC.

As to this clone: Other DNA sequences within the sample encode an identical CDR3. This chain links TRBV5-6 with TRBJ1-5; D may be TRBD1 (5 bases). Germline V gene sequence: CDR1 SGHDT, CDR2 YYEEEE. The CDR3 spans 15 residues. Trimming cost V 0 bases and J 0 bases, with 7 bases left between them. CDR3 protein: CASSLAGPSNQPQHF. CDR3 in DNA: TGTGCCAGCAGCTTGGCAGGGCCTAGCAATCAGCCCCAGCATTTT. The full variable domain, its missing parts supplied by reference TRBV5-6 and TRBJ1-5, is DAGVTQSPTHLIKTRGQQVTLRCSPKSGHDTVSWYQQALGQGPQFIFQYYEEEERQRGNFPDRFSGHQFPNYSSELNVNALLLGDSALYLCASSLAGPSNQPQHFGDGTRLSIL.

V is TRBV6-2 or TRBV6-3 and J is TRBJ2-7; tentatively, D is TRBD1 (6 bases). The CDR3 runs 15 residues. The germline CDR1 and CDR2 sequences are MNHEY and SVGEGT. V dropped 2 bases and J dropped 0 bases, with 11 bases sitting between them. The CDR3 coding sequence is TGTGCCAGCAGTTACGGTTGGGACAACTCCTACGAGCAGTACTTC. Its protein is CASSYGWDNSYEQYF.

This chain links TRBV2 with TRBJ1-6; tentatively, D is TRBD1 (6 bases). V was cut by 2 bases and J by 11 bases, with 19 bases left in between. This CDR3 is 16 amino acids long. The germline V gene encodes CDR1 SNHLY and CDR2 FYNNEI. CDR3: CASSENPRQGLPPLHF. Here the CDR3 DNA reads TGTGCCAGCAGTGAAAACCCCCGCCAGGGGCTTCCACCCCTCCACTTT. Variable domain in full (rest from reference TRBV2 and TRBJ1-6): EPEVTQTPSHQVTQMGQEVILRCVPISNHLYFYWYRQILGQKVEFLVSFYNNEISEKSEIFDDQFSVERPDGSNFTLKIRSTKLEDSAMYFCASSENPRQGLPPLHFGNGTRLTVT.

As DNA, the CDR3 is TGTGCCAGCAGCCCCGGGACAGGGAAAGGGACTGAAGCTTTCTTT. Protein: CASSPGTGKGTEAFF. V and J are TRBV14 and TRBJ1-1, with 9 bases that match TRBD1. CDR3 length equals 15 residues. With 4 bases clipped from V and 5 bases from J, the junction kept 8 bases outside the gene matches. The germline gives CDR1 SGHDN, CDR2 FVKESK.

The chain links TRBV5-1 to TRBJ1-3, with 10 bases identical to TRBD1. This CDR3 comprises 15 residues. CDR1 is SGHRS and CDR2 is YFSETQ in the germline V gene. The V and J ends lost 4 bases and 6 bases, in that order; junction bases with no gene match: 7. The CDR3 DNA reads TGCGCCAGCAGCAGGTCCGGGACAGGGGAAAACACCATATATTTT. It yields the protein CASSRSGTGENTIYF.

The gene calls are TRBV4-2 and TRBJ2-5; 7 nucleotides match TRBD2. CDR1 is LGHNA, CDR2 YNFKEQ, per germline. This CDR3 has 16 amino acids. Germline trimming cut 0 bases from V and 3 bases from J; bases unmatched to any gene: 7. The CDR3 nucleotides read TGTGCCAGCAGCCAAGAGTCGGGGGGATGGGAAGAGACCCAGTACTTC. Translation gives CASSQESGGWEETQYF.

This chain uses TRBV6-2 or TRBV6-3 with TRBJ2-7, with D unclear. Trimming took 2 bases from V and 0 from J, leaving 8 bases between them. The CDR3 contains 14 residues. Germline V gene data show CDR1 as MNHEY and CDR2 as SVGEGT. The CDR3 nucleotides are TGTGCCAGCAGTTACCGAGGAGCCTCCTACGAGCAGTACTTC. This encodes CASSYRGASYEQYF.

V is TRBV27 and J is TRBJ1-4; 8 bases align to TRBD1. The CDR3 has 17 residues. Germline loops: CDR1 MNHEY, CDR2 SMNVEV (reference sequence). V lost 5 bases to trimming and J lost 7 bases; unmatched junction nucleotides: 15. The DNA for the CDR3 is TGTGCCAGCAGTCCGTTGACAGGGGCGGGGCGTGGTGAAAAACTGTTTTTT. Residues: CASSPLTGAGRGEKLFF. Looking up the rest from reference TRBV27 and TRBJ1-4 gives the full variable domain: EAQVTQNPRYLITVTGKKLTVTCSQNMNHEYMSWYRQDPGLGLRQIYYSMNVEVTDKGDVPEGYKVSRKEKRNFPLILESPSPNQTSLYFCASSPLTGAGRGEKLFFGSGTQLSVL.

This chain uses TRBV28 with TRBJ2-5; TRBD1 is a possible D gene (6 bases). This CDR3 contains 16 residues. Trimming left V 4 bases short and J 1 base short, with 16 bases between. CDR1 is MDHEN and CDR2 is SYDVKM in the germline V gene. In DNA form, the CDR3 reads TGTGCCAGCAGTTCCGGAACAGGGATCGTCCAAGAGACCCAGTACTTC. It codes for CASSSGTGIVQETQYF.

This clone was found once. This sequence joins TRBV9 and TRBJ2-2; the match to TRBD2 covers 9 bases. This CDR3 region has 16 residues. CDR1 SGDLS and CDR2 YYNGEE come from the germline V gene. The V and J ends lost 0 bases and 0 bases, in that order; junction bases with no gene match: 0. The DNA for the CDR3 is TGTGCCAGCAGCGTAGTAGCGGGGGCGAACACCGGGGAGCTGTTTTTT. Protein: CASSVVAGANTGELFF.

The gene calls are TRBV5-5 and TRBJ1-6, with D maybe TRBD1 (6 bases). From germline, CDR1 is SGHKS and CDR2 YYEKEE (reference sequence). The CDR3 covers 15 residues. The V end was cut by 3 bases, the J end by 8 bases, with 15 bases between. CDR3 coding DNA: TGTGCCAGCAGCTCCCGGGACAACGGTGATTCACCCCTCCACTTT. Its protein is CASSSRDNGDSPLHF.

The V gene is TRBV7-2, the J gene TRBJ1-3; D not certain. The CDR3 covers 13 residues. CDR1 is SGHTA and CDR2 is FQGNSA in the germline V gene. Trimming stripped 1 base from V and 5 bases from J, with 6 bases between. The DNA of the CDR3 is TGTGCCAGCAGCTTAGGCAGAAGAAACACCATATATTTT. This gives the protein CASSLGRRNTIYF.

This clone occurred once. V is TRBV10-3 and J is TRBJ1-2; 8 bases agree with TRBD1. Germline CDR1 ENHRY, CDR2 SYGVKD. Trimming at V came to 4 bases and at J to 3 bases, leaving 7 bases not matched to a gene. CDR3 size: 15 residues. The CDR3 region is CAISAQGASDYGYTF. The CDR3 bases are TGTGCCATCAGTGCTCAGGGGGCGTCGGACTATGGCTACACCTTC.

The rearrangement uses TRBV5-1 and TRBJ2-1; TRBD2 agrees at 10 bases. The CDR3 is 15 amino acids. Germline V lookup: CDR1 SGHRS, CDR2 YFSETQ. V shed 1 base and J 8 bases; nucleotides not matched to a gene: 6. In DNA, the CDR3 is TGCGCCAGCAGCTTGTCGGGACTAGCGAACGATGAGCAGTTCTTC. Amino acid sequence: CASSLSGLANDEQFF.

The genes are TRBV2 and TRBJ1-2, with a tentative D call TRBD1 (6 bases). This CDR3 has 13 residues. Germline CDR1 and CDR2: SNHLY and FYNNEI. The germline V and J ends were trimmed by 5 bases and 2 bases, with 9 bases remaining between them. CDR3 coding DNA: TGTGCCAGCAGTTACAGGGAGAACTATGGCTACACCTTC. It encodes CASSYRENYGYTF.

This chain uses TRBV10-3 with TRBJ2-4; TRBD1 matches at 7 bases. Trimming at V came to 5 bases and at J to 3 bases, leaving 7 bases not matched to a gene. From germline, CDR1 is ENHRY and CDR2 SYGVKD. The CDR3 extends over 15 amino acids. The DNA for the CDR3 is TGTGCCATCAGTAACGACAGGGATGGCAAAAACATTCAGTACTTC. Translation gives CAISNDRDGKNIQYF.

The genes are TRBV4-3 and TRBJ2-3, with 7 bases aligning to TRBD2. J was trimmed by 3 bases and V by 1 base; bases with no gene match: 7. Germline V gene sequence: CDR1 LGHNA, CDR2 YSLEER. The CDR3 contains 16 residues. The DNA for the CDR3 is TGCGCCAGCAGCCAAGGGTGGGGGGGTGCGACAGATACGCAGTATTTT. Amino acids: CASSQGWGGATDTQYF.

J is TRBJ2-7 and V is TRBV19; D is perhaps TRBD2 (5 bases). The V gene lost 4 bases and the J gene lost 2 bases, with 15 bases spanning the gap. Germline CDR1 reads LNHDA; CDR2 reads SQIVND (reference sequence). CDR3 length: 15 amino acids. For the CDR3, the DNA is TGTGCCAGTAGTACGCGACTCGTCGGGGCCTACGAGCAGTACTTC. It translates to CASSTRLVGAYEQYF.

The chain links TRBV28 to TRBJ1-2, with D uncertain. CDR1 and CDR2 (germline): MDHEN, SYDVKM. The CDR3 length is 11 residues. The CDR3 DNA reads as TGTGTCACACAGAGCAACTATGGCTACACCTTC. Encoded protein: CVTQSNYGYTF.

The V call is TRBV5-1, the J call TRBJ2-1; TRBD2 aligns across 7 bases. Germline V gene sequence: CDR1 SGHRS, CDR2 YFSETQ. The CDR3 is 14 amino acids. With V trimmed by 0 bases and J by 9 bases, 6 bases remained unmatched. CDR3 DNA sequence: TGCGCCAGCAGCTTGGGGGGGACTAATCTTGAGCAGTTCTTC. Translated: CASSLGGTNLEQFF. Using reference TRBV5-1 and TRBJ2-1 for the parts outside the CDR3, the full variable domain is KAGVTQTPRYLIKTRGQQVTLSCSPISGHRSVSWYQQTPGQGLQFLFEYFSETQRNKGNFPGRFSGRQFSNSRSEMNVSTLELGDSALYLCASSLGGTNLEQFFGPGTRLTVL.

The rearrangement joins TRBV5-4 to TRBJ2-3, with 11 bases aligning to TRBD2. The CDR3 is 18 residues long. Germline-derived CDR1 and CDR2 are SGHNT and YYREEE (reference sequence). Unmatched junction bases numbered 7, after V lost 1 base and J lost 0 bases. Written as DNA, the CDR3 is TGTGCCAGCAGCTTGACTAGCGGGGGCGCTACTAGCACAGATACGCAGTATTTT. This codes for CASSLTSGGATSTDTQYF.

The gene calls are TRBV10-1 and TRBJ1-2; weak D call: TRBD1 (6 bases). This CDR3 is built from 13 residues. The V gene's germline CDR1 is WNHNN and CDR2 SYGVQD (reference sequence). Between the trimmed V and J ends, which lost 8 bases and 4 bases, there was a span of 14 bases. For the CDR3, the DNA is TGCGCCAGCCCAAAAGTGACAGGCTATGGCTACACCTTC. Translated, it gives CASPKVTGYGYTF.

The V call is TRBV5-1, the J call TRBJ1-1, with a possible D match to TRBD1 (5 bases). V was shortened by 3 bases and J by 3 bases, with 12 bases between the two germline ends. In germline, CDR1 is SGHRS, CDR2 YFSETQ. The CDR3 contains 14 residues. The CDR3 spells CASSSGQKYTEAFF. CDR3 nucleotide sequence: TGCGCCAGCAGCTCCGGACAAAAGTACACTGAAGCTTTCTTT.

The chain joins TRBV14 to TRBJ2-1; D is possibly TRBD1 (7 bases). The CDR3 has 13 amino acids. The germline V gene has CDR1 SGHDN and CDR2 FVKESK. V was trimmed by 2 bases and J by 10 bases, leaving 12 bases between them. For the CDR3, the DNA is TGTGCCAGCAGCCAAAGAGGAGGGGGCGAGCAGTTCTTC. Protein sequence: CASSQRGGGEQFF. The full variable domain, with the rest looked up from reference TRBV14 and TRBJ2-1, is EAGVTQFPSHSVIEKGQTVTLRCDPISGHDNLYWYRRVMGKEIKFLLHFVKESKQDESGMPNNRFLAERTGGTYSTLKVQPAELEDSGVYFCASSQRGGGEQFFGPGTRLTVL.

This chain uses TRBV19 with TRBJ2-3; 10 bases are shared with TRBD2. Germline CDR1 reads LNHDA; CDR2 reads SQIVND (reference sequence). J gave up 10 bases and V 8 bases, and 12 bases lay outside the gene matches. This CDR3 has 14 residues. The CDR3: CASLKAGGTGPQYF. In DNA form, the CDR3 reads TGTGCCAGTTTAAAAGCGGGGGGGACAGGTCCGCAGTATTTT.

The chain is built from TRBV24-1 and TRBJ1-1; 9 positions agree with TRBD1. Germline lookup yields CDR1 KGHDR and CDR2 SFDVKD. J lost 3 bases, V lost 4 bases, and 11 bases had no gene match. There are 17 residues in the CDR3. The CDR3, as DNA: TGTGCCACCAGTGACACTACAGGGGGCCCTGGAGACACTGAAGCTTTCTTT. Its protein product is CATSDTTGGPGDTEAFF.